The 26 T cell receptor beta chains below come from one sample, sequenced in a study of T cells after yellow fever vaccination. One entry per CDR3 protein, called by TCRdb with MiXCR from the 5' RACE reads. The sample includes approximately 550,000 distinct CDR3 sequences, roughly a fifth of them seen just once. Sequencing was performed on PBMCs, taken 15 days after the yellow fever booster vaccination. Receptors were obtained from a man in his thirties or forties who received the YFV17D yellow fever vaccine.

This sequence joins TRBV7-9 and TRBJ1-6; D is unresolved. CDR1 is SEHNR, CDR2 FQNEAQ, per germline (reference sequence). V was clipped by 4 bases and J by 10 bases, with 11 bases between them. This CDR3 is built from 13 residues. CDR3 protein: CASSSSLESPLHF. The CDR3 DNA is TGTGCCAGCAGCTCCAGCTTAGAATCACCCCTCCACTTT.

The chain uses TRBV29-1 and TRBJ1-2; tentative D call: TRBD1 (5 bases). Germline-derived CDR1 and CDR2 are SQVTM and ANQGSEA. The CDR3 runs 13 residues. V lost 7 bases and J lost 4, with 16 bases in between. CDR3 residues: CSGKSLGPYGYTF. As DNA, the CDR3 is TGCAGCGGAAAGAGTCTGGGGCCCTATGGCTACACCTTC. Full variable domain (missing parts from reference TRBV29-1 and TRBJ1-2): SAVISQKPSRDICQRGTSLTIQCQVDSQVTMMFWYRQQPGQSLTLIATANQGSEATYESGFVIDKFPISRPNLTFSTLTVSNMSPEDSSIYLCSGKSLGPYGYTFGSGTRLTVV.

This clonotype was counted between two and nine times. This chain uses TRBV5-4 with TRBJ2-2; 7 bases align to TRBD2. V shed 3 bases, J shed 5 bases, and the junction held 13 bases outside the gene matches. CDR3 size: 17 residues. Germline V gene sequence: CDR1 SGHNT, CDR2 YYREEE (reference sequence). The CDR3 coding sequence is TGTGCCAGCAGCTCCCCCGGGAGGCCCTTCGGGACCGGGGAGCTGTTTTTT. Translated: CASSSPGRPFGTGELFF.

This clonotype was counted only a few times. The chain carries TRBV28 and TRBJ2-7; 10 nucleotides align to TRBD2. V lost 5 bases to trimming and J lost 3 bases; unmatched junction nucleotides: 7. This CDR3 is 15 amino acids long. CDR1 is MDHEN and CDR2 is SYDVKM in the germline V gene. CDR3: CASSPVASGSYEQYF. In nucleotides, the CDR3 is TGTGCCAGCAGTCCCGTGGCTAGCGGGAGCTACGAGCAGTACTTC.

This clonotype appeared a few times. This chain connects TRBV6-2 or TRBV6-3 to TRBJ2-2; D perhaps matches TRBD2 (5 bases). The length of the CDR3 is 16 residues. V shed 6 bases and J shed 4 bases, with 18 bases lying between them. Germline CDR1 reads MNHEY; CDR2 reads SVGEGT. In DNA form, the CDR3 reads TGTGCCAGCAGCTCCGCACGGACTTTACGCACCGGGGAGCTGTTTTTT. Its translation is CASSSARTLRTGELFF.

The chain links TRBV7-2 to TRBJ2-1; D is ambiguous. The germline V and J ends were trimmed by 4 bases and 15 bases, with 13 bases remaining between them. Germline values: CDR1 SGHTA, CDR2 FQGNSA. There are 11 residues in the CDR3. The CDR3 bases are TGTGCCAGCAGCTCGGGCGTAACGGGGTTCTTC. Its translation is CASSSGVTGFF.

This clonotype was seen a handful of times. The chain employs TRBV4-3 and TRBJ2-1, with D maybe TRBD2 (6 bases). The length of the CDR3 is 16 residues. Trimming removed 0 bases at V and 5 bases at J, with 14 bases between. Germline V gives CDR1 LGHNA, CDR2 YSLEER. DNA of the CDR3: TGCGCCAGCAGCCAAGATCTAGGACTACTAAACAATGAGCAGTTCTTC. Translated, it gives CASSQDLGLLNNEQFF.

This clonotype was picked up a small number of times. V and J are TRBV29-1 and TRBJ2-3; D is perhaps TRBD2 (5 bases). CDR1 and CDR2 (germline): SQVTM, ANQGSEA. CDR3 length: 16 residues. The ends were cut back, 3 bases at V and 1 base at J, with 17 bases in the middle. The CDR3 DNA reads TGCAGCGTTGAGGGCGGGTGGCAGAGCGGCACAGATACGCAGTATTTT. As protein: CSVEGGWQSGTDTQYF.

This chain joins TRBV6-1 and TRBJ2-6; no reliable D call. CDR1 and CDR2 (germline): MNHNS, SASEGT. V was shortened by 8 bases and J by 4 bases, with 21 bases between the two germline ends. The CDR3 is 17 residues long. The CDR3 loop reads CASYPRAVLGGANVLTF. As DNA, the CDR3 is TGTGCCAGCTATCCAAGGGCGGTTCTTGGCGGGGCCAACGTCCTGACTTTC.

Here the CDR3 DNA reads TGTGCCAGCAGCTTGATGACAAGCGGGATGGGGGAGACCCAGTACTTC. Translation: CASSLMTSGMGETQYF. The rearrangement joins TRBV5-4 to TRBJ2-5; 7 bases align to TRBD2. Trimming removed 1 base from V and 5 bases from J; junction bases left unmatched: 11. Germline assignment: CDR1 SGHNT and CDR2 YYREEE (reference sequence). This CDR3 is built from 16 residues. Combining the CDR3 with reference TRBV5-4 and TRBJ2-5 gives the whole variable domain ETGVTQSPTHLIKTRGQQVTLRCSSQSGHNTVSWYQQALGQGPQFIFQYYREEENGRGNFPPRFSGLQFPNYSSELNVNALELDDSALYLCASSLMTSGMGETQYFGPGTRLLVL.

The sample holds a few counts of this clonotype. The rearrangement links TRBV3-1 to TRBJ2-7; 8 nucleotides match TRBD2. Germline V gene data show CDR1 as LGHDT and CDR2 as YNNKEL (reference sequence). The CDR3 sequence is 17 residues long. Trimming cost V 4 bases and J 0 bases; bases outside gene matches: 11. CDR3 in amino acids: CASSRPGLGSHSYEQYF. Written as DNA, the CDR3 is TGTGCCAGCAGCCGGCCGGGACTAGGCTCCCACTCCTACGAGCAGTACTTC.

This clonotype has only a few counts. The J gene is TRBJ1-1, the V gene TRBV9, with 7 bases fitting TRBD1. The germline V gene has CDR1 SGDLS and CDR2 YYNGEE. The CDR3 is made up of 15 amino acids. V shed 0 bases and J 1 base; nucleotides not matched to a gene: 3. DNA of the CDR3: TGTGCCAGCAGCGTAGTAGGACAGGCGAACACTGAAGCTTTCTTT. This gives the protein CASSVVGQANTEAFF.

This clonotype was observed a handful of times. The chain joins TRBV6-5 to TRBJ2-1; 7 bases map to TRBD2. The germline CDR1 and CDR2 sequences are MNHEY and SVGAGI. Unmatched junction bases numbered 3, after V lost 0 bases and J lost 4 bases. The CDR3 is made up of 15 amino acids. CDR3 nucleotide sequence: TGTGCCAGCAGTTACTCCCTAGCGGAATACAATGAGCAGTTCTTC. This gives the protein CASSYSLAEYNEQFF.

The V call is TRBV15, the J call TRBJ2-3; D is perhaps TRBD2 (6 bases). The CDR3 is made up of 14 amino acids. CDR1 and CDR2 (germline): LNHNV, YYDKDF (reference sequence). Trimming stripped 3 bases from V and 7 bases from J, with 14 bases between. The CDR3 sequence is CATSRRGPKNTQYF. In DNA form, the CDR3 reads TGTGCCACCAGCAGGCGGGGTCCAAAAAATACGCAGTATTTT.

In DNA form, the CDR3 reads TGTGCCATCAAGACGGGACAGGGGAACACCGGGGAGCTGTTTTTT. It is translated as CAIKTGQGNTGELFF. This rearrangement joins TRBV10-3 to TRBJ2-2, with 9 bases lining up with TRBD1. V trimming: 7 bases; J trimming: 1 base; junction bases outside the gene matches: 4. Germline V lookup: CDR1 ENHRY, CDR2 SYGVKD. The CDR3 loop spans 15 amino acids.

This clonotype was detected a few times. V gene TRBV29-1 combines with J gene TRBJ2-5, with 7 nucleotides matching TRBD1. The CDR3 has 12 amino acids. CDR1 and CDR2 from the germline V gene are SQVTM and ANQGSEA. V lost 7 bases, J lost 5 bases, and 7 bases stayed unmatched. CDR3 sequence (DNA): TGCAGCGGACAGGGCCATTCGGAGACCCAGTACTTC. It yields the protein CSGQGHSETQYF.

The rearrangement links TRBV7-2 to TRBJ2-1, with no clear D. V lost 5 bases and J 9 bases, leaving 11 bases between the germline ends. This CDR3 has 12 amino acids. The germline V gene has CDR1 SGHTA and CDR2 FQGNSA. The CDR3 coding sequence is TGTGCCAGCAGCCCTAGTATCGGTGAGCAGTTCTTC. Translation gives CASSPSIGEQFF.

This clonotype was counted only a few times. The V gene is TRBV6-2 or TRBV6-3, the J gene TRBJ2-3, with 9 positions matching TRBD2. Trimming at V came to 5 bases and at J to 5 bases, leaving 11 bases not matched to a gene. In germline, CDR1 is MNHEY, CDR2 SVGEGT. The CDR3 totals 16 residues. CDR3 sequence reads: CASSAGLALSQDTQYF. CDR3 nucleotide sequence: TGTGCCAGCAGTGCTGGACTAGCGCTCTCACAAGATACGCAGTATTTT.

The gene calls are TRBV7-2 and TRBJ2-7; 7 nucleotides line up with TRBD1. With V trimmed by 5 bases and J by 3 bases, 7 bases remained unmatched. The germline V gene encodes CDR1 SGHTA and CDR2 FQGNSA. The CDR3 totals 14 residues. CDR3 protein: CASSDRGQIYEQYF. The CDR3 DNA follows: TGTGCCAGCAGCGATAGGGGACAGATCTACGAGCAGTACTTC.

This clonotype occurred once. The chain joins TRBV29-1 to TRBJ2-2; TRBD2 matches 10 bases. The CDR3 loop spans 18 amino acids. The V and J ends lost 7 bases and 0 bases, in that order; junction bases with no gene match: 14. Germline values: CDR1 SQVTM, CDR2 ANQGSEA. Written as DNA, the CDR3 is TGCAGCGCCCTGCAGCCGGGACTAGCGCATACGAACACCGGGGAGCTGTTTTTT. Its protein is CSALQPGLAHTNTGELFF.

The chain joins TRBV15 to TRBJ2-2; 9 bases map to TRBD2. The V gene end was trimmed by 1 base and the J gene end by 4 bases; junction bases not matched to a gene: 1. Germline loops: CDR1 LNHNV, CDR2 YYDKDF (reference sequence). This CDR3 contains 15 residues. The CDR3 sequence is CATSRVAGVTGELFF. CDR3 DNA: TGTGCCACCAGCAGAGTAGCGGGAGTCACCGGGGAGCTGTTTTTT.

This clonotype was seen only once. The J gene is TRBJ2-3, the V gene TRBV4-2; D gene ambiguous. CDR1 LGHNA and CDR2 YNFKEQ come from the germline V gene. Trimming removed 4 bases at V and 1 base at J, with 15 bases between. This CDR3 is 16 amino acids long. The CDR3 DNA is TGTGCCAGCAGCCGGGAACGTGGATCTGGCACAGATACGCAGTATTTT. Translating it yields CASSRERGSGTDTQYF.

In DNA, the CDR3 is TGTGCCAGCAGTTTCGGGACACCTCCCCAAGATACGCAGTATTTT. As protein: CASSFGTPPQDTQYF. V gene TRBV28 combines with J gene TRBJ2-3; TRBD1 might be the D (6 bases). The CDR3 contains 15 residues. CDR1 is MDHEN, CDR2 SYDVKM, per germline. Trimming left V 3 bases short and J 5 bases short, with 15 bases between. Filled out from reference TRBV28 and TRBJ2-3, the complete variable domain reads DVKVTQSSRYLVKRTGEKVFLECVQDMDHENMFWYRQDPGLGLRLIYFSYDVKMKEKGDIPEGYSVSREKKERFSLILESASTNQTSMYLCASSFGTPPQDTQYFGPGTRLTVL.

Notes on this clonotype: One end of the junction is discordant with germline, which a read error may explain. The chain has TRBV20-1 and TRBJ2-5; 15 positions agree with TRBD2. This CDR3 is 16 amino acids long. Per germline, CDR1 DFQATT and CDR2 SNEGSKA (reference sequence). The CDR3 loop reads CCASGTSGRTQETQYF. CDR3 nucleotide sequence: TGCTGTGCGTCCGGGACTAGCGGGAGGACTCAAGAGACCCAGTACTTC.

The V call is TRBV4-2, the J call TRBJ2-2; D not resolved. CDR3 length: 15 amino acids. The V end was cut by 1 base, the J end by 2 bases, with 8 bases between. Per germline, CDR1 LGHNA and CDR2 YNFKEQ. The CDR3 nucleotides read TGTGCCAGCAGCCAAGCTCTAGGTAACACCGGGGAGCTGTTTTTT. It translates to CASSQALGNTGELFF.

This clonotype was observed a handful of times. V usage is TRBV6-2 or TRBV6-3 and J usage is TRBJ2-3; D not resolved. The V end was cut by 7 bases, the J end by 2 bases, with 13 bases between. The germline V gene encodes CDR1 MNHEY and CDR2 SVGEGT. The CDR3 sequence is 14 residues long. CDR3 sequence reads: CASTKPASTDTQYF. CDR3 nucleotide sequence: TGTGCCAGCACCAAACCGGCATCCACAGATACGCAGTATTTT.